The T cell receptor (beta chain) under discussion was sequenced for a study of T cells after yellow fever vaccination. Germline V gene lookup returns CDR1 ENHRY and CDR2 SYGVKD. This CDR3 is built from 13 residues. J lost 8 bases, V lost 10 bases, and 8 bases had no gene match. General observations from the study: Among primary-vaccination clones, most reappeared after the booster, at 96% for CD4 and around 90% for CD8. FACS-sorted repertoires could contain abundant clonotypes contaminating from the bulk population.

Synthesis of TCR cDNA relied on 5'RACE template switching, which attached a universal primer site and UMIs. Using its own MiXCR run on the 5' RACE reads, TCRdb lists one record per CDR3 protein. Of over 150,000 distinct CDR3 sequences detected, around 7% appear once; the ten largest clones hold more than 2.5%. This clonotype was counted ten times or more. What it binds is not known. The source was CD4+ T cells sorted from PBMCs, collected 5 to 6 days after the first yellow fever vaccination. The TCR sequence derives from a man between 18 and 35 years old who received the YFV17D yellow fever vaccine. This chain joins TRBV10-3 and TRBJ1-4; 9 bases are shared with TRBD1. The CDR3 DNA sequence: TGTGCCACTCGGGACAGGGCTGACGAAAAACTGTTTTTT. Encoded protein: CATRDRADEKLFF.